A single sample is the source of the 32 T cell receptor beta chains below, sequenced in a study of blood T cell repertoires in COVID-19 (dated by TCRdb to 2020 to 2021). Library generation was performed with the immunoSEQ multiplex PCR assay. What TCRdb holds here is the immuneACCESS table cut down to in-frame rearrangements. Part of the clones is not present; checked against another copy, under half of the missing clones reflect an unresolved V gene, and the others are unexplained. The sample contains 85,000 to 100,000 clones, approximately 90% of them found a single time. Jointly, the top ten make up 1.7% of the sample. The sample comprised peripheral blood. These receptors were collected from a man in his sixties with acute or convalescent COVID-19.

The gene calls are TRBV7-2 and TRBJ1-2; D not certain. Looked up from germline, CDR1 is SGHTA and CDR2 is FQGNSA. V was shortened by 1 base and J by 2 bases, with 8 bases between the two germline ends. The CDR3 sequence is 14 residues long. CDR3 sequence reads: CASSLGDGNYGYTF. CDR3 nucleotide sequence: TGTGCCAGCAGCTTAGGAGACGGGAACTATGGCTACACCTTC.

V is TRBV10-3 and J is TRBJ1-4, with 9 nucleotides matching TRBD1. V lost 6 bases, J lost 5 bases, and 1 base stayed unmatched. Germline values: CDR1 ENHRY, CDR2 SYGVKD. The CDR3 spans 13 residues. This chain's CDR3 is CAIRGTGNEKLFF. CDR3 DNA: TGTGCCATCAGGGGGACAGGGAATGAAAAACTGTTTTTT.

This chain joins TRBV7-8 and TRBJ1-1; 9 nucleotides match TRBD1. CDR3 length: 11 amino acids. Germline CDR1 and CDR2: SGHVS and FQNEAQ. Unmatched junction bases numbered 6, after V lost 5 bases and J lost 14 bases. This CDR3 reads CASSQGTGLFF. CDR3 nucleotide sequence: TGTGCCAGCAGCCAGGGGACAGGGTTGTTCTTT.

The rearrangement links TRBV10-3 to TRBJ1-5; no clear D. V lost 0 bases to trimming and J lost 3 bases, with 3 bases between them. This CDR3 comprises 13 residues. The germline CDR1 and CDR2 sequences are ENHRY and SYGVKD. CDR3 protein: CAISESINQPQHF. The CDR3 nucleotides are TGTGCCATCAGTGAGTCCATCAATCAGCCCCAGCATTTT.

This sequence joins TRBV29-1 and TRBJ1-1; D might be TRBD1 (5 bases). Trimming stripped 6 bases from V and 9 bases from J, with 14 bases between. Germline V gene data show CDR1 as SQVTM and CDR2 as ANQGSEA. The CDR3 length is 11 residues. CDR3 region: CSVVPGGQAFF. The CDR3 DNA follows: TGCAGCGTGGTTCCCGGGGGACAAGCTTTCTTT.

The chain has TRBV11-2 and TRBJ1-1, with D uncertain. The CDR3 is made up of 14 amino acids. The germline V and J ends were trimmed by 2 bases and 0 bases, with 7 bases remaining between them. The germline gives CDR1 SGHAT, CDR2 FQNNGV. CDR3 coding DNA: TGTGCCAGCAGCTTATTTGGAGTGAACACTGAAGCTTTCTTT. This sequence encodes CASSLFGVNTEAFF.

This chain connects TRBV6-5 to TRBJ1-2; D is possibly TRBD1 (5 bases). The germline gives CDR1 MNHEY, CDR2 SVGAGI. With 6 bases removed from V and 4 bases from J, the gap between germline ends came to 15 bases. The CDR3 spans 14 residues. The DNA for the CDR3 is TGTGCCAGCAGGCCCGGGACTGGTGGCTATGGCTACACCTTC. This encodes CASRPGTGGYGYTF.

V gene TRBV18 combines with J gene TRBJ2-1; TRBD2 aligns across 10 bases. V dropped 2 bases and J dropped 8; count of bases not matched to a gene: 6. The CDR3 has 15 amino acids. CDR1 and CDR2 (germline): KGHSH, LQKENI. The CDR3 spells CASSPGLAGADEQFF. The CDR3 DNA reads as TGTGCCAGCTCACCAGGGCTAGCGGGGGCAGATGAGCAGTTCTTC.

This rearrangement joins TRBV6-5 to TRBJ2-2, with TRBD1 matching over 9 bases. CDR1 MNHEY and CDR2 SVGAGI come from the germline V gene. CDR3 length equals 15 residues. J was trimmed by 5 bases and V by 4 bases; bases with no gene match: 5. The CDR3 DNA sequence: TGTGCCAGCAGTTTGACAGGGGGGCGAACCGGGGAGCTGTTTTTT. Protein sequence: CASSLTGGRTGELFF.

DNA of the CDR3: TGCAGTGCTAGCGCCTCACGGGGCTACACCTTC. It codes for CSASASRGYTF. The V gene is TRBV20-1, the J gene TRBJ1-2, with D hard to call. Trimming removed 3 bases at V and 8 bases at J, with 10 bases between. The CDR3 has 11 residues. Germline CDR1 and CDR2: DFQATT and SNEGSKA (reference sequence).

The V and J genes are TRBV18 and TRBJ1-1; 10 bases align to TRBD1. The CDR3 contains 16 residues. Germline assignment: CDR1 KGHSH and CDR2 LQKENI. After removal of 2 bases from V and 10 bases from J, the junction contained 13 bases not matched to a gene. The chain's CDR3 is CASSPNFQTGGAGAFF. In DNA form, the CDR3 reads TGTGCCAGCTCACCAAATTTTCAGACAGGGGGCGCCGGAGCTTTCTTT. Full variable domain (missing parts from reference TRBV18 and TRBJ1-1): NAGVMQNPRHLVRRRGQEARLRCSPMKGHSHVYWYRQLPEEGLKFMVYLQKENIIDESGMPKERFSAEFPKEGPSILRIQQVVRGDSAAYFCASSPNFQTGGAGAFFGQGTRLTVV.

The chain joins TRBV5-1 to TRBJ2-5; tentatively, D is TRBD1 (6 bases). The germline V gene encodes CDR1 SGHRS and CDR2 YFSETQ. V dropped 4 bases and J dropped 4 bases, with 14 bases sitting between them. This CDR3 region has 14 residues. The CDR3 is CASSPGAGAETQYF. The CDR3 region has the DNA TGCGCCAGCAGCCCCGGGGCAGGGGCAGAGACCCAGTACTTC.

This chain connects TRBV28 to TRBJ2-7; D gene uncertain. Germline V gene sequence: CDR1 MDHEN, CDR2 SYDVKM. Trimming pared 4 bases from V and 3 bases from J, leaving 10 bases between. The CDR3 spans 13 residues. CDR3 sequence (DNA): TGTGCCAGCAGTTCCCCCTTTAGCTACGAGCAGTACTTC. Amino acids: CASSSPFSYEQYF.

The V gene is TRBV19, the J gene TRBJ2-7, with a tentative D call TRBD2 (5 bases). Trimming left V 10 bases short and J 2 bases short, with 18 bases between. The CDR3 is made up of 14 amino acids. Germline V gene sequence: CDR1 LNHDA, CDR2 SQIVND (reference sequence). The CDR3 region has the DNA TGTGCCACCGGGGAGAACTCAATAACCTACGAGCAGTACTTC. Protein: CATGENSITYEQYF.

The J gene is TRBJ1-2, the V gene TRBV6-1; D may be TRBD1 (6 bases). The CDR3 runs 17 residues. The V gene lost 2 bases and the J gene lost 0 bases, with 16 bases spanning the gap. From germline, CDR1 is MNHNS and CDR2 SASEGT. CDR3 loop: CASSETDRALSNYGYTF. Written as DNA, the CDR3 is TGTGCCAGCAGTGAAACGGACAGAGCACTATCTAACTATGGCTACACCTTC.

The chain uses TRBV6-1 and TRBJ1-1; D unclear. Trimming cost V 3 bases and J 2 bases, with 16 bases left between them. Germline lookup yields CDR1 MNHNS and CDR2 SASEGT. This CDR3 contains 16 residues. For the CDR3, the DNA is TGTGCCAGCAGTGACCATATCAGGAACGTTAACACTGAAGCTTTCTTT. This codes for CASSDHIRNVNTEAFF.

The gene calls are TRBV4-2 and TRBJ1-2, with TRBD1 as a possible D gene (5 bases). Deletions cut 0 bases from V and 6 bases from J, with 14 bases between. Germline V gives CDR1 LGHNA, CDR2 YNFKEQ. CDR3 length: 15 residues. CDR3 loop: CASSQDQSRVDGYTF. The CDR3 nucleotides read TGTGCCAGCAGCCAAGACCAAAGCAGGGTGGATGGCTACACCTTC.

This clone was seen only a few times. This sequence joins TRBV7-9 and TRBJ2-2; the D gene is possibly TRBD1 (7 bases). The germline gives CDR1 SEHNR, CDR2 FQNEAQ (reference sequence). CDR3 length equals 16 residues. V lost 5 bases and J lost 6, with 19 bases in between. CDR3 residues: CASSLPTGTLPGELFF. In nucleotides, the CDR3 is TGTGCCAGCAGCCTGCCGACAGGGACTCTCCCCGGGGAGCTGTTTTTT. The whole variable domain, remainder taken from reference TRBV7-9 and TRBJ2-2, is DTGVSQNPRHKITKRGQNVTFRCDPISEHNRLYWYRQTLGQGPEFLTYFQNEAQLEKSRLLSDRFSAERPKGSFSTLEIQRTEQGDSAMYLCASSLPTGTLPGELFFGEGSRLTVL.

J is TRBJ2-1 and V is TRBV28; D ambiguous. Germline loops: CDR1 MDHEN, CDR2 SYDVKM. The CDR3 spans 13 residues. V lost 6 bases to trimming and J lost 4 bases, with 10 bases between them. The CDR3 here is CASRTDGYNEQFF. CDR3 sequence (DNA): TGTGCCAGCAGGACCGACGGGTACAATGAGCAGTTCTTC.

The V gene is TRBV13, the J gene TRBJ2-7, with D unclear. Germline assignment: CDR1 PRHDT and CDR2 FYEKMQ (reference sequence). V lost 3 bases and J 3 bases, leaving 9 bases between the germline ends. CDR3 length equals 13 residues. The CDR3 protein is CASSFPQNYEQYF. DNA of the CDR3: TGTGCCAGCAGCTTCCCACAAAACTACGAGCAGTACTTC.

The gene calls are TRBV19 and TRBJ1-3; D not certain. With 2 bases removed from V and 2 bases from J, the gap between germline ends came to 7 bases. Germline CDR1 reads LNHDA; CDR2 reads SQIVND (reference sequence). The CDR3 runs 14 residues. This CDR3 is CASSISSAGNTIYF. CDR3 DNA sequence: TGTGCCAGTAGTATATCGTCGGCTGGAAACACCATATATTTT.

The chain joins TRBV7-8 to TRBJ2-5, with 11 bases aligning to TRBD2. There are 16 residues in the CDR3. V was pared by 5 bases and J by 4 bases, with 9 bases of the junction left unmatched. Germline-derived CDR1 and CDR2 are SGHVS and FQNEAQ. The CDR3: CASSKELGLAVETQYF. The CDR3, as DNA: TGTGCCAGCAGCAAGGAGCTGGGACTAGCGGTAGAGACCCAGTACTTC.

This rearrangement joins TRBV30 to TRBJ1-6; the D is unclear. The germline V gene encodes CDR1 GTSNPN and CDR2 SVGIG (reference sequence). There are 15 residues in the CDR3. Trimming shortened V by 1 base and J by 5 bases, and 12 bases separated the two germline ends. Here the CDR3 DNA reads TGTGCCTGGAGTGGAGGTTACCTGAATAATTCACCCCTCCACTTT. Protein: CAWSGGYLNNSPLHF.

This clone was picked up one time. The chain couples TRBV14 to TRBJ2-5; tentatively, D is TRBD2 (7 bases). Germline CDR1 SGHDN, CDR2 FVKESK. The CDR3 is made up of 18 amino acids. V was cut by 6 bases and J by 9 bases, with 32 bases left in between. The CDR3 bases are TGTGCCAGCAGAGCACCCGGGGGGCCTCTCATCACCCTCGTAGCCCAGTACTTC. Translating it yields CASRAPGGPLITLVAQYF.

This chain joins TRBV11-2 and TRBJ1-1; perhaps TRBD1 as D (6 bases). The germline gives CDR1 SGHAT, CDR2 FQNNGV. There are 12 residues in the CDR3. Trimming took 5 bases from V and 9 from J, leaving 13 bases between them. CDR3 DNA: TGTGCCAGCAGCCCCCTGACAGGTAAAGCTTTCTTT. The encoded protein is CASSPLTGKAFF.

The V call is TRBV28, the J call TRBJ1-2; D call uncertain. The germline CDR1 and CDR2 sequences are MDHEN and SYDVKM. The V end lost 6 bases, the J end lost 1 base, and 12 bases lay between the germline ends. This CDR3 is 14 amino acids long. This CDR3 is CASRSGTGNYGYTF. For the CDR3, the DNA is TGTGCCAGCAGGTCAGGAACCGGTAACTATGGCTACACCTTC.

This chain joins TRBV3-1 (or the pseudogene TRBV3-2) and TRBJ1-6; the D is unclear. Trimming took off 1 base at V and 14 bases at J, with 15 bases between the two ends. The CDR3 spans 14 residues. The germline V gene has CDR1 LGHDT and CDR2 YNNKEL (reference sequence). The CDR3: CASSQVKTTVSLHF. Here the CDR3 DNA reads TGTGCCAGCAGCCAAGTGAAGACAACTGTTTCCCTCCACTTT.

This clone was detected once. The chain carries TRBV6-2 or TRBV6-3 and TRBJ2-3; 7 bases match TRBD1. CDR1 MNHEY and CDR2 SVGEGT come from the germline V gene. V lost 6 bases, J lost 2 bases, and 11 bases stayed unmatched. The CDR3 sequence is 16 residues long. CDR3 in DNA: TGTGCCAGCAGCCCACTCAGGGGGACACACACAGATACGCAGTATTTT. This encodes CASSPLRGTHTDTQYF.

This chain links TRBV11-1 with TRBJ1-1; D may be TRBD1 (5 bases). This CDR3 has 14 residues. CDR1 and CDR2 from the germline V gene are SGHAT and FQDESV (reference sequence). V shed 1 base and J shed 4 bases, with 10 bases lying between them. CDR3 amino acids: CASSLDGGSTEAFF. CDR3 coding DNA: TGTGCCAGCAGCTTAGACGGGGGTAGCACTGAAGCTTTCTTT.

The CDR3 DNA is TGTGCCAGCAGCTCCCCCACAGGGGAAGATACGCAGTATTTT. It translates to CASSSPTGEDTQYF. This chain connects TRBV5-4 to TRBJ2-3; 7 bases match TRBD1. CDR3 size: 14 residues. Germline CDR1 SGHNT, CDR2 YYREEE (reference sequence). V lost 3 bases, J lost 5 bases, and 6 bases stayed unmatched.

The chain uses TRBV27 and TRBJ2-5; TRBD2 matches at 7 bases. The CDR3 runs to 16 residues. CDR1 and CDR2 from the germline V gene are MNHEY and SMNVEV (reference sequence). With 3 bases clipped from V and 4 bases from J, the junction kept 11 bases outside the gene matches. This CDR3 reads CASSLREGRVGETQYF. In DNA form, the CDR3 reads TGTGCCAGCAGTTTGAGGGAGGGACGGGTAGGAGAGACCCAGTACTTC.

CDR3 in amino acids: CASSFGGAAFF. CDR3 nucleotide sequence: TGTGCCAGCAGCTTTGGAGGAGCAGCTTTCTTT. The chain carries TRBV11-2 and TRBJ1-1; D gene ambiguous. V lost 3 bases to trimming and J lost 10 bases, with 9 bases between them. The germline CDR1 and CDR2 sequences are SGHAT and FQNNGV. The CDR3 runs to 11 residues.